This is a list of T cell receptor beta chains from one sample in a study of T cell responses to AZD1222 COVID-19 vaccine. Assay used: immunoSEQ multiplex PCR; TCRdb lists only in-frame clones, some missing. Of 95,000 to 150,000 clones in the sample, over 85% were seen once. The source was peripheral blood, collected on day 0 of AZD1222 vaccination. These receptors all stem from an adult in good health. Both conserved end residues are part of each CDR3. D genes are given only for firm matches. Some rows mark clone size as missing; the rest say once, few, many or name a class of expanded clone.

j_call v_call clone_size d_call cdr3_nt cdr3_aa
TRBJ1-2 TRBV6-5 . . TGTGCCAGCTGGAACTATGGCTACACCTTC CASWNYGYTF
TRBJ2-7 TRBV5-6 once . TGTGCCAGCAGCTTGCAACCAGGGGCTCCAAGCTCCTACGAGCAGTACTTC CASSLQPGAPSSYEQYF
TRBJ2-1 TRBV5-5 . . TGTGCCAGCAGTTCAACCGGGGCCAATGAGCAGTTCTTC CASSSTGANEQFF
TRBJ2-7 TRBV6-1 . TRBD1 TGTGCCAGCAGTGAGGGACAGGGGGCGTACGAGCAGTACTTC CASSEGQGAYEQYF
TRBJ2-1 TRBV27 few . TGTGCCACCCGACGGGCGGGGCTTGGTGAGCAGTTCTTC CATRRAGLGEQFF
TRBJ2-1 TRBV19 . TRBD2 TGTGCCAGTAGTCTCGGGACTAGCGGGGGCCTTTACAATGAGCAGTTCTTC CASSLGTSGGLYNEQFF
TRBJ1-2 TRBV6-5 . . TGTGCCAGCAGTTACGCAGGAACCAACTATGGCTACACCTTC CASSYAGTNYGYTF
TRBJ2-7 TRBV19 . TRBD1 TGTGCCAGTAGTAACCGACAGGGGAACTACGAGCAGTACTTC CASSNRQGNYEQYF
TRBJ2-2 TRBV3-1/TRBV3-2 . TRBD1 TGTGCCAGCAGCCGGCGGCGGACAGGGGTAGACACCGGGGAGCTGTTTTTT CASSRRRTGVDTGELFF
TRBJ1-6 TRBV18 . . TGTGCCAGCTCACCACCGACCCAGGCTAATTCACCCCTCCACTTT CASSPPTQANSPLHF
TRBJ1-2 TRBV19 once . TGTGTCAATCCAACCCGAGTGGGGGCCTGGGATGGCTACACCTTC CVNPTRVGAWDGYTF
TRBJ2-1 TRBV29-1 . TRBD1 TGCAGCGTTGAAAACAGGGGGTCCTACAATGAGCAGTTCTTC CSVENRGSYNEQFF
TRBJ2-7 TRBV6-5 . . TGTGCCAGCAGTTACTCCGGAGCGGGCGCCTACGAGCAGTACTTC CASSYSGAGAYEQYF
TRBJ2-2 TRBV7-6 . . TGTGCCAGCAGCTTAGAACGGGGCGCAGGCACCGGGGAGCTGTTTTTT CASSLERGAGTGELFF
TRBJ1-2 TRBV19 . . TGTGCCAGTAGTATAGATCTCCAGGCTCAGTTGCAACGGGGCTACACCTTC CASSIDLQAQLQRGYTF
TRBJ2-3 TRBV9 once TRBD1 TGTGCCAGCAGCTACACAGGGGGCCGGACAGATACGCAGTATTTT CASSYTGGRTDTQYF
TRBJ2-3 TRBV9 . . TGTGCCAGCAGCGTAGTTCCTAGTCCTCTCGCAGATACGCAGTATTTT CASSVVPSPLADTQYF
TRBJ1-6 TRBV5-4 once TRBD1 TGTGCCAGCAGCTTGGACAGGGGTAGTTCACCCCTCCACTTT CASSLDRGSSPLHF
TRBJ2-7 TRBV28 . . TGTGCCAGCAGTTCGGTTGGACAGTACTACGAGCAGTACTTC CASSSVGQYYEQYF
TRBJ1-1 TRBV19 once . TGTGCCAGTAGTATAGTACCAGGGAAGACTGAAGCTTTCTTT CASSIVPGKTEAFF
TRBJ1-2 TRBV29-1 . . TGCAGCGTTGAGCCAGGGAGGGGCTATGGCTACACCTTC CSVEPGRGYGYTF
TRBJ2-1 TRBV30 once TRBD2 TGTGCCTGCCTGCGGGGACTAGTTGTCTCCAATGAGCAGTTCTTC CACLRGLVVSNEQFF
TRBJ1-6 TRBV7-8 . TRBD1 TGTGCCAGCAGCTCACCACAGGGGGCTTATAATTCACCCCTCCACTTT CASSSPQGAYNSPLHF
TRBJ2-7 TRBV2 . . TGTGCCAGCAGTGAATTCCAGGGGAGTTTGAACGAGCAGTACTTC CASSEFQGSLNEQYF
TRBJ2-1 TRBV30 . . TGTGCCTGGGCTCCACAGGGATATGAGCAGTTCTTC CAWAPQGYEQFF
TRBJ2-7 TRBV10-3 . . TGTGCCATCAGTGGGGGGGGACAGGTCCTCGAGCAGTACTTC CAISGGGQVLEQYF
TRBJ1-4 TRBV5-4 . TRBD1 TGTGCCAGCAGCTTGTTCGACAGGGTAAACGAAAAACTGTTTTTT CASSLFDRVNEKLFF
TRBJ2-2 TRBV20-1 . TRBD2 TGCAGTGCTAGTGGGGCTAGCGGGACCGGGGAGCTGTTTTTT CSASGASGTGELFF
TRBJ1-1 TRBV3-1/TRBV3-2 . TRBD1 TGTGCCAGCAGCGCCCGGGACAGGGGAAAGAAAGCTTTCTTT CASSARDRGKKAFF
TRBJ1-1 TRBV15 . . TGTGCCACCAGCAGGATGGGCGGGGTGAAAGCTTTCTTT CATSRMGGVKAFF
TRBJ2-5 TRBV7-8 . . TGTGCCAGCAGCTTTGGAGGGAGAGAGACCCAGTACTTC CASSFGGRETQYF
TRBJ1-1 TRBV28 . . TGTGCCAGCATCGCCCCAGTGAACACTGAAGCTTTCTTT CASIAPVNTEAFF
TRBJ2-3 TRBV5-4 . TRBD2 TGTGCCAGCAGCCTCGGACTAGCGGGGGGCGGAAGCACAGATACGCAGTATTTT CASSLGLAGGGSTDTQYF
TRBJ1-5 TRBV11-2 . . TGTGCCAGCAGCTCCGGCCTCAATCAGCCCCAGCATTTT CASSSGLNQPQHF
TRBJ2-5 TRBV25-1 . TRBD2 TGTGCCAGCAGTGAGCGACTAGCGGGAGAAGTGGAAGAGACCCAGTACTTC CASSERLAGEVEETQYF
TRBJ1-1 TRBV3-1/TRBV3-2 . TRBD1 TGTGCCAGCAGCCAATTGAGACAGGGTGGCACTGAAGCTTTCTTT CASSQLRQGGTEAFF
TRBJ1-2 TRBV5-1 . . TGCGCCAGCAGCCCCCCAGGGGCCTATGGCTACACCTTC CASSPPGAYGYTF
TRBJ1-4 TRBV10-3 . TRBD1 TGTGCCATCAGTGGGGACAGGGGGCCCACTAATGAAAAACTGTTTTTT CAISGDRGPTNEKLFF
TRBJ1-2 TRBV12-3/TRBV12-4 . TRBD1 TGTGCCATGATGGACAGGGACTATGGCTACACCTTC CAMMDRDYGYTF
TRBJ2-2 TRBV6-1 few . TGTGCCAGCAGTGAAGTCGTCAGGGGAACCGGGGAGCTGTTTTTT CASSEVVRGTGELFF
TRBJ2-2 TRBV29-1 . TRBD2 TGCAGCGTTGAAGTATATACTGGATGGGGAGGGTCGGACACCGGGGAGCTGTTTTTT CSVEVYTGWGGSDTGELFF
TRBJ2-5 TRBV5-1 few TRBD1 TGCGCCAGCAGACCCCAAGGGGGCGAGGAGACCCAGTACTTC CASRPQGGEETQYF
TRBJ1-1 TRBV3-1/TRBV3-2 . . TGTGCCAGCAGCCAAGATTCAGCGGCTTTCTTT CASSQDSAAFF
TRBJ1-3 TRBV30 . . TGTGCCTGGAGTCGCGTCAGCTCTGGAAACACCATATATTTT CAWSRVSSGNTIYF
TRBJ2-2 TRBV6-2/TRBV6-3 . . TGTGCCAGCAGCCGCCCTATGAGGGGGGAGCTGTTTTTT CASSRPMRGELFF
TRBJ1-6 TRBV27 . TRBD1 TGTGCCAGCAGCGATCCGGGACAGGGAAATTCACCCCTCCACTTT CASSDPGQGNSPLHF
TRBJ2-7 TRBV6-5 . TRBD1 TGTGCCAGCAGGGGTCCGGGACAGGGTCCCCACGAGCAGTACTTC CASRGPGQGPHEQYF
TRBJ1-6 TRBV28 once . TGTGCCAGCATCAGCACGGGGACGGCGAAGAATTCACCCCTCCACTTT CASISTGTAKNSPLHF